This TCR beta chain was observed in a study of blood T cells in healthy people across ages. Trimming took 1 base from V and 5 from J; bases not matched to a gene: 3. The CDR3 runs 15 residues. CDR1 is LGHDT and CDR2 is YNNKEL in the germline V gene (reference sequence). The authors ran a second PCR of roughly 6 to 12 cycles using a sample-barcoded 5' primer and a J-beta primer mix. TCRdb used MiXCR to reprocess the 5' RACE reads, holding one entry per CDR3 protein. Here the sample spans about 1.4 million distinct CDR3 sequences, around 55% being singletons. The chain recombines TRBV3-1 with TRBJ2-1; 9 positions match TRBD1. The sequence was collected from a man younger than 30 in good health. The sequenced sample consisted of blood. Here the CDR3 DNA reads TGTGCCAGCAGCCAAGTAGGGACAGGGAACAATGAGCAGTTCTTC. This encodes CASSQVGTGNNEQFF.